The sequence of this T cell receptor beta chain was determined in a study of cytomegalovirus exposure and HLA in healthy donors. Study-level findings and limits: The tendency of first-cohort TCR clusters to co-occur in the 130 or so validation repertoires was identified by a subsequent analysis. In vitro assays verified that three CMV-associated chains recognized CMV antigens specifically. Cytomegalovirus association was assigned to about 150 TCR beta chains.

This clone was seen a handful of times. Its antigen is not known. The table came from immunoSEQ multiplex PCR; TCRdb's copy has only in-frame clones and leaves some out. This repertoire shows under 300,000 clones, roughly 89% found once; its top ten account for around 0.34%. This CDR3 contains 15 residues. In germline, CDR1 is MNHEY, CDR2 SVGAGI. The V end lost 0 bases, the J end lost 5 bases, and 8 bases lay between the germline ends. The sequenced sample was PBMCs. This chain joins TRBV6-5 and TRBJ1-6; perhaps TRBD1 as D (5 bases). The clonotype comes from a woman aged 18-29 years in good health and CMV-seronegative. CDR3 residues: CASSYSSRDNSPLHF. In DNA form, the CDR3 reads TGTGCCAGCAGTTACTCTTCCAGGGATAATTCACCCCTCCACTTT.